The rows below give T cell receptor beta chains drawn from one sample of a study of blood T cells in healthy people across ages. Via MiXCR, TCRdb re-called the 5' RACE reads, giving one row per CDR3 protein. The sample yields some 1.4 million distinct CDR3 sequences, around two fifths seen once. The sample comprised blood. The receptor source for this set is a woman between 18 and 30 years old in good health. Each CDR3 is given with its conserved first and last residue. The D gene is left open where the match is weak. Rows give clone size only sometimes, using once, few, many, or a class for an expanded clone.

TRBJ2-1 - - TRBV7-9 CASSLGSSGAYNEQFF TGTGCCAGCAGCTTAGGTTCTTCGGGGGCCTACAATGAGCAGTTCTTC
TRBJ2-7 - - TRBV29-1 CSVKESSYEQYF TGCAGCGTTAAGGAGTCCTCCTACGAGCAGTACTTC
TRBJ2-2 few - TRBV30 CAWSSVGPSTGELFF TGTGCCTGGAGTTCGGTGGGGCCAAGCACCGGGGAGCTGTTTTTT
TRBJ2-3 - TRBD2 TRBV2 CASLLAVRTDTQYF TGTGCCAGCTTACTAGCGGTGCGCACAGATACGCAGTATTTT
TRBJ2-1 - TRBD2 TRBV20-1 CSVTSGSGNEQFF TGCAGTGTTACCAGCGGGAGTGGGAATGAGCAGTTCTTC
TRBJ2-1 few - TRBV20-1 CSARSRRNYNEQFF TGCAGTGCTAGGAGTCGGCGGAACTACAATGAGCAGTTCTTC
TRBJ2-1 - TRBD2 TRBV20-1 CSAGGLAGDSHYNEQFF TGCAGTGCGGGCGGACTAGCGGGAGATTCGCACTACAATGAGCAGTTCTTC
TRBJ2-5 - - TRBV25-1 CASSAQGSGETQYF TGTGCCAGCAGTGCCCAGGGGTCTGGAGAGACCCAGTACTTC
TRBJ1-1 few - TRBV12-3/TRBV12-4 CASSLELANTEAFF TGTGCCAGCAGTTTAGAGCTAGCCAACACTGAAGCTTTCTTT
TRBJ2-1 - TRBD1 TRBV6-1 CASTKGTGPAGEQFF TGTGCCAGCACCAAAGGGACAGGTCCAGCTGGAGAGCAGTTCTTC
TRBJ2-5 - TRBD2 TRBV13 CASSRSGRNVYEQYF TGTGCCAGCAGCCGCAGCGGGAGAAATGTCTATGAGCAGTACTTC
TRBJ1-2 - - TRBV16 CASSPSEDGYTF TGTGCCAGCAGCCCCTCGGAGGATGGCTACACCTTC
TRBJ2-7 - - TRBV4-1 CASSPSGRGERGTYEQYF TGCGCCAGCAGCCCCTCCGGCAGGGGCGAACGTGGCACCTACGAGCAGTACTTC
TRBJ2-7 few TRBD2 TRBV4-1 CASTKERLAGVNEQYF TGCGCCAGCACTAAAGAGAGGCTAGCGGGAGTGAATGAGCAGTACTTC
TRBJ1-6 few - TRBV7-2 CASRGSEYPYNSPLHF TGTGCCAGCAGAGGATCAGAGTACCCCTATAATTCACCCCTCCACTTT
TRBJ1-5 - - TRBV7-2 CASSPQYSNQPQHF TGTGCCAGCAGCCCCCAGTATAGCAATCAGCCCCAGCATTTT
TRBJ1-5 few - TRBV20-1 CSARGSRDESNQPQHF TGCAGTGCTAGGGGCTCCAGGGACGAAAGCAATCAGCCCCAGCATTTT
TRBJ2-7 - TRBD2 TRBV28 CASTPTSGYYEQYF TGTGCCAGCACACCGACTAGCGGATACTACGAGCAGTACTTC
TRBJ1-2 - - TRBV5-1 CASSRTLREGYTF TGCGCCAGCAGCCGGACACTACGGGAAGGCTACACCTTC
TRBJ2-1 - TRBD2 TRBV10-3 CATGTSWIETQFF TGTGCCACCGGGACTAGCTGGATCGAGACCCAGTTCTTC
TRBJ1-2 - TRBD1 TRBV30 CACSPGQGAYGYTF TGTGCCTGTAGCCCCGGGCAGGGGGCCTACGGCTACACCTTC
TRBJ2-3 - - TRBV3-1 CASSRTDLSTDTQYF TGTGCCAGCAGCCGGACAGATCTGAGCACAGATACGCAGTATTTT
TRBJ2-5 few - TRBV12-3/TRBV12-4 CASSPRRATITQTQYF TGTGCCAGCAGCCCGAGACGGGCCACCATCACCCAGACCCAGTACTTC
TRBJ2-3 - TRBD2 TRBV20-1 CSARAGEAPGTDTQYF TGCAGTGCTAGGGCGGGGGAGGCCCCAGGCACAGATACGCAGTATTTT
TRBJ2-7 few TRBD1 TRBV29-1 CSVETGGPYEQYF TGCAGCGTTGAGACAGGGGGCCCCTACGAGCAGTACTTC
TRBJ2-2 - - TRBV24-1 CATRSGADTGELFF TGTGCCACCAGATCAGGGGCGGACACCGGGGAGCTGTTTTTT
TRBJ2-1 few - TRBV6-5 CASSLVPRSYNEQFF TGTGCCAGCAGTTTAGTACCGAGGTCCTACAATGAGCAGTTCTTC
TRBJ1-2 - - TRBV6-5 CASSSRQENYGYTF TGTGCCAGCTCCTCCCGGCAGGAAAACTATGGCTACACCTTC
TRBJ1-2 few - TRBV20-1 CSARVGGQGGYGYTF TGCAGTGCTAGAGTAGGCGGGCAGGGTGGCTATGGCTACACCTTC
TRBJ2-2 - TRBD2 TRBV5-5 CASRPTSVGTGELFF TGTGCCAGCAGGCCTACTAGCGTGGGGACCGGGGAGCTGTTTTTT
TRBJ2-2 - - TRBV10-3 CAISDTGSNTGELFF TGTGCCATCAGTGATACAGGGTCGAACACCGGGGAGCTGTTTTTT
TRBJ2-7 few TRBD2 TRBV12-3/TRBV12-4 CASSGTSGTPLGYEQYF TGTGCCAGTTCCGGGACTAGCGGGACCCCTCTGGGCTACGAGCAGTACTTC
TRBJ2-1 - - TRBV2 CASDTGLLDEQFF TGTGCCAGCGACACGGGACTTTTAGATGAGCAGTTCTTC
TRBJ2-1 - - TRBV18 CASSTRQGSYNEQFF TGTGCCAGCTCAACCCGCCAGGGATCCTACAATGAGCAGTTCTTC
TRBJ2-7 - - TRBV27 CASSFAKASYEQYF TGTGCCAGCAGTTTTGCCAAGGCCTCCTACGAGCAGTACTTC
TRBJ1-4 - - TRBV4-2 CASSQEFVEGRNEKLFF TGTGCCAGCAGCCAAGAGTTCGTCGAAGGTAGAAATGAAAAACTGTTTTTT
TRBJ1-4 few - TRBV10-3 CAISPSGAEGEKLFF TGTGCCATCAGCCCCTCGGGCGCAGAGGGAGAAAAACTGTTTTTT
TRBJ2-3 few TRBD2 TRBV3-1 CASSQDQGGSQPYF TGTGCCAGCAGCCAAGATCAGGGCGGGAGCCAACCGTATTTT
TRBJ2-4 many - TRBV20-1 CSARGLEWQGVQYF TGCAGTGCTAGAGGACTAGAGTGGCAGGGGGTTCAGTACTTC
TRBJ2-3 - TRBD2 TRBV6-2/TRBV6-3 CASSYSGTSGIGTQYF TGTGCCAGCAGTTATTCTGGGACTAGCGGGATCGGTACGCAGTATTTT
TRBJ2-7 few TRBD1 TRBV4-1 CASSRIGTASYEQYF TGCGCCAGCAGCCGAATCGGGACAGCTTCCTACGAGCAGTACTTC